What follows are 30 T cell receptor beta chains derived from one specimen sequenced in a study of immune evolution from preneoplasia to lung adenocarcinoma. Data came from immunoSEQ multiplex PCR; TCRdb stores just in-frame clones and leaves some out. The table includes 7,600 or so clones, roughly 80% detected once. Sequencing input: FFPE minimally invasive lung adenocarcinoma tissue. Receptors originate from a person aged 65-85 years with lung adenocarcinoma.

The rearrangement uses TRBV19 and TRBJ2-1, with D possibly TRBD2 on 6 matching bases. CDR3 size: 13 residues. V lost 8 bases and J lost 4, with 12 bases in between. Germline-derived CDR1 and CDR2 are LNHDA and SQIVND (reference sequence). The CDR3: CASGETSYNEQFF. DNA of the CDR3: TGTGCCAGTGGGGAGACTAGTTACAATGAGCAGTTCTTC.

The chain joins TRBV5-6 to TRBJ2-1; 9 nucleotides match TRBD2. CDR1 and CDR2 from the germline V gene are SGHDT and YYEEEE. The CDR3 extends over 16 amino acids. V gave up 0 bases and J gave up 9 bases; unmatched junction bases: 10. Here the CDR3 DNA reads TGTGCCAGCAGCTTGGGGTTAGGCGGGGGGGCCACTGAGCAGTTCTTC. This sequence encodes CASSLGLGGGATEQFF.

The gene calls are TRBV2 and TRBJ2-7; 10 bases agree with TRBD2. Germline values: CDR1 SNHLY, CDR2 FYNNEI. V gave up 6 bases and J gave up 1 base; unmatched junction bases: 9. This CDR3 spans 16 amino acids. In DNA form, the CDR3 reads TGTGCCAGCAGGACCCCGGGACTAGCGCGATCCTACGAGCAGTACTTC. Translation: CASRTPGLARSYEQYF. The full variable domain, with the rest looked up from reference TRBV2 and TRBJ2-7, is EPEVTQTPSHQVTQMGQEVILRCVPISNHLYFYWYRQILGQKVEFLVSFYNNEISEKSEIFDDQFSVERPDGSNFTLKIRSTKLEDSAMYFCASRTPGLARSYEQYFGPGTRLTVT.

The chain combines TRBV7-2 with TRBJ1-5; D call uncertain. There are 13 residues in the CDR3. Germline CDR1 reads SGHTA; CDR2 reads FQGNSA. V lost 3 bases and J 4 bases, leaving 7 bases between the germline ends. The CDR3 DNA sequence: TGTGCCAGCAGCTTTGATAGGAATCAGCCCCAGCATTTT. The encoded protein is CASSFDRNQPQHF.

The chain has TRBV6-5 and TRBJ1-1; D might be TRBD1 (5 bases). This CDR3 has 13 residues. Trimming shortened V by 5 bases and J by 6 bases, and 13 bases separated the two germline ends. Germline loops: CDR1 MNHEY, CDR2 SVGAGI. The CDR3 spells CASSPLPGSEAFF. CDR3 in DNA: TGTGCCAGCAGTCCTTTACCAGGGTCTGAAGCTTTCTTT.

The rearrangement links TRBV29-1 to TRBJ2-5, with 14 bases identical to TRBD2. Germline CDR1 and CDR2: SQVTM and ANQGSEA. The length of the CDR3 is 15 residues. After removal of 1 base from V and 4 bases from J, the junction contained 2 bases not matched to a gene. CDR3 residues: CSVEVGLAGGETQYF. CDR3 in DNA: TGCAGCGTTGAAGTTGGACTAGCGGGGGGAGAGACCCAGTACTTC.

V gene TRBV4-1 combines with J gene TRBJ2-7; D possibly corresponds to TRBD1 (6 bases). The CDR3 contains 14 residues. CDR1 is MGHRA and CDR2 is YSYEKL in the germline V gene. V lost 1 base, J lost 6 bases, and 13 bases lay in between. CDR3 sequence (DNA): TGCGCCAGCAGCCAAGGCGCGGTGGGGGCCGAGCAGTACTTC. Residues: CASSQGAVGAEQYF.

This clone was detected only once. The chain carries TRBV4-1 and TRBJ2-2; unclear D gene. V lost 0 bases and J 5 bases, leaving 1 base between the germline ends. Germline CDR1 is MGHRA and CDR2 is YSYEKL. There are 12 residues in the CDR3. The CDR3 sequence is CASSQDTGELFF. CDR3 sequence (DNA): TGCGCCAGCAGCCAAGATACCGGGGAGCTGTTTTTT.

The rearrangement uses TRBV5-6 and TRBJ1-2, with D unresolved. CDR3 size: 14 residues. The germline V gene has CDR1 SGHDT and CDR2 YYEEEE. V gave up 0 bases and J gave up 6 bases, with 12 bases separating them. The CDR3 here is CASSLAIPGDGYTF. The CDR3, as DNA: TGTGCCAGCAGCTTGGCCATCCCGGGTGATGGCTACACCTTC. Full variable domain (outside the CDR3, taken from reference TRBV5-6 and TRBJ1-2): DAGVTQSPTHLIKTRGQQVTLRCSPKSGHDTVSWYQQALGQGPQFIFQYYEEEERQRGNFPDRFSGHQFPNYSSELNVNALLLGDSALYLCASSLAIPGDGYTFGSGTRLTVV.

The V and J genes are TRBV5-6 and TRBJ1-4; the D is unclear. V lost 0 bases, J lost 5 bases, and 8 bases lay in between. Looked up from germline, CDR1 is SGHDT and CDR2 is YYEEEE. The CDR3 spans 14 residues. The CDR3 region has the DNA TGTGCCAGCAGCTTGGGGGCGGTCAATGAAAAACTGTTTTTT. Its protein product is CASSLGAVNEKLFF.

This chain uses TRBV28 with TRBJ1-5; weak D call: TRBD1 (5 bases). Germline V CDR1 and CDR2: MDHEN, SYDVKM. The V end lost 6 bases, the J end lost 3 bases, and 6 bases lay between the germline ends. The CDR3 runs to 12 residues. The CDR3 loop is CASRGPNQPQHF. The DNA of the CDR3 is TGTGCCAGCAGGGGGCCCAATCAGCCCCAGCATTTT. Filled out from reference TRBV28 and TRBJ1-5, the complete variable domain reads DVKVTQSSRYLVKRTGEKVFLECVQDMDHENMFWYRQDPGLGLRLIYFSYDVKMKEKGDIPEGYSVSREKKERFSLILESASTNQTSMYLCASRGPNQPQHFGDGTRLSIL.

The gene calls are TRBV25-1 and TRBJ1-1; no firm D call. V lost 5 bases and J lost 2, with 9 bases in between. The CDR3 extends over 13 amino acids. The germline V gene encodes CDR1 MGHDK and CDR2 SYGVNS. Written as DNA, the CDR3 is TGTGCCAGCAGTACCATATTTAACACTGAAGCTTTCTTT. Protein product: CASSTIFNTEAFF.

The chain recombines TRBV29-1 with TRBJ2-1; 13 bases line up with TRBD2. The germline V gene encodes CDR1 SQVTM and CDR2 ANQGSEA. The CDR3 is made up of 14 amino acids. V lost 6 bases to trimming and J lost 9 bases; unmatched junction nucleotides: 8. The CDR3 nucleotides read TGCAGCGTGAAACTAGCGGGGGGGGCAGTTGAGCAGTTCTTC. It translates to CSVKLAGGAVEQFF.

The CDR3 loop is CASSLDSRGPFYGYTF. CDR3 DNA sequence: TGTGCCAGCAGCTTAGATTCCAGGGGTCCTTTCTATGGCTACACCTTC. V and J are TRBV11-2 and TRBJ1-2, with D perhaps TRBD1 (6 bases). From germline, CDR1 is SGHAT and CDR2 FQNNGV. The V and J ends lost 0 bases and 4 bases respectively, with 15 bases between them. This CDR3 region has 16 residues.

The chain joins TRBV30 to TRBJ1-1, with a weak D call TRBD1 (6 bases). The CDR3 sequence is 13 residues long. With 4 bases removed from V and 3 bases from J, the gap between germline ends came to 12 bases. CDR1 is GTSNPN, CDR2 SVGIG, per germline (reference sequence). CDR3 region: CAWKQGFDTEAFF. The CDR3 nucleotides are TGTGCCTGGAAACAGGGTTTCGACACTGAAGCTTTCTTT.

The CDR3 sequence: CASSLWTSTQGETEAFF. The CDR3 DNA reads TGCGCCAGCAGCTTGTGGACTTCCACGCAGGGGGAGACTGAAGCTTTCTTT. V gene TRBV5-1 combines with J gene TRBJ1-1, with 7 nucleotides matching TRBD1. The CDR3 loop spans 17 amino acids. Unmatched junction bases numbered 14, after V lost 1 base and J lost 5 bases. Germline V gene sequence: CDR1 SGHRS, CDR2 YFSETQ.

This clone was seen more than once but under ten times. The chain has TRBV9 and TRBJ2-2; D might be TRBD1 or TRBD2, each matching 6 bases. This CDR3 contains 15 residues. V lost 0 bases to trimming and J lost 5 bases, with 11 bases between them. CDR1 and CDR2 (germline): SGDLS, YYNGEE. CDR3 in DNA: TGTGCCAGCAGCGTAGGGCAGGGGAGGACCGGGGAGCTGTTTTTT. It specifies CASSVGQGRTGELFF. Drawing the rest from reference TRBV9 and TRBJ2-2, the complete variable domain is DSGVTQTPKHLITATGQRVTLRCSPRSGDLSVYWYQQSLDQGLQFLIQYYNGEERAKGNILERFSAQQFPDLHSELNLSSLELGDSALYFCASSVGQGRTGELFFGEGSRLTVL.

The chain joins TRBV7-2 to TRBJ2-1; 9 bases are a match to TRBD2. J was trimmed by 4 bases and V by 6 bases; bases with no gene match: 7. Germline CDR1 and CDR2: SGHTA and FQGNSA. The CDR3 totals 15 residues. The CDR3 bases are TGTGCCAGCAGACAGACTAGCGGATCTTACAATGAGCAGTTCTTC. This encodes CASRQTSGSYNEQFF.

This chain connects TRBV29-1 to TRBJ1-1; the D gene is possibly TRBD1 (5 bases). The ends were cut back, 3 bases at V and 2 bases at J, with 10 bases in the middle. The CDR3 extends over 13 amino acids. Germline V gene data show CDR1 as SQVTM and CDR2 as ANQGSEA. The CDR3 region is CSVDRGGNTEAFF. DNA for the CDR3: TGCAGCGTTGATCGGGGCGGTAACACTGAAGCTTTCTTT.

The gene calls are TRBV5-6 and TRBJ1-1; unclear D gene. The V gene lost 2 bases and the J gene lost 0 bases, with 5 bases spanning the gap. Germline V lookup: CDR1 SGHDT, CDR2 YYEEEE. The CDR3 contains 13 residues. CDR3 DNA: TGTGCCAGCAGCTTATGGTTGAACACTGAAGCTTTCTTT. Encoded protein: CASSLWLNTEAFF.

As regards this clone: Other DNA sequences in this specimen translate into the identical CDR3. The chain joins TRBV18 to TRBJ1-1; D call uncertain. This CDR3 has 13 residues. Trimming cost V 1 base and J 3 bases, with 6 bases left between them. Germline V gives CDR1 KGHSH, CDR2 LQKENI. CDR3 loop: CASSPRSDTEAFF. In DNA form, the CDR3 reads TGTGCCAGCTCACCACGATCGGACACTGAAGCTTTCTTT.

The chain links TRBV30 to TRBJ1-5; D remains ambiguous. V lost 3 bases, J lost 4 bases, and 13 bases lay in between. Per germline, CDR1 GTSNPN and CDR2 SVGIG (reference sequence). The CDR3 contains 14 residues. The CDR3 DNA sequence: TGTGCCTGGAGGGGAGCCGGTGGGAATCAGCCCCAGCATTTT. It specifies CAWRGAGGNQPQHF.

The V call is TRBV7-9, the J call TRBJ1-1; no clear D. This CDR3 is built from 14 residues. V was cut by 2 bases and J by 5 bases, with 12 bases left in between. CDR1 and CDR2 (germline): SEHNR, FQNEAQ (reference sequence). DNA of the CDR3: TGTGCCAGCAGCTTATCCCCGGTACGGACTGAAGCTTTCTTT. Its protein product is CASSLSPVRTEAFF.

V is TRBV15 and J is TRBJ2-7; TRBD2 aligns across 7 bases. This CDR3 contains 16 residues. V lost 5 bases to trimming and J lost 7 bases; unmatched junction nucleotides: 17. Germline CDR1 LNHNV, CDR2 YYDKDF (reference sequence). The CDR3 sequence is CATSPTYSAGVREQYF. CDR3 nucleotides: TGTGCCACCAGCCCTACCTACTCTGCGGGGGTTCGGGAGCAGTACTTC.

The chain carries TRBV6-6 and TRBJ1-1; D ambiguous. Trimming left V 4 bases short and J 6 bases short, with 6 bases between. This CDR3 region has 11 residues. Germline assignment: CDR1 MNHNY and CDR2 SVGAGI (reference sequence). The CDR3 reads CASSLKAEAFF. CDR3 nucleotide sequence: TGTGCCAGCAGTTTAAAGGCTGAAGCTTTCTTT.

This chain links TRBV6-9 with TRBJ2-7; D perhaps matches TRBD1 (5 bases). V lost 0 bases to trimming and J lost 3 bases, with 24 bases between them. CDR1 is MNHGY, CDR2 SVAAGI, per germline. There are 19 residues in the CDR3. CDR3 sequence reads: CASSYSGSDSFKGCYEQYF. The CDR3 DNA follows: TGTGCCAGCAGTTATTCAGGTTCCGACAGCTTTAAGGGGTGCTACGAGCAGTACTTC.

The chain uses TRBV28 and TRBJ1-1; the D gene is possibly TRBD1 (6 bases). V was trimmed by 1 base and J by 4 bases, leaving 13 bases between them. The CDR3 sequence is 15 residues long. The germline V gene encodes CDR1 MDHEN and CDR2 SYDVKM. The DNA of the CDR3 is TGTGCCAGCAGTTTATATTGGGGGCAGGCCACTGAAGCTTTCTTT. Translating gives CASSLYWGQATEAFF.

The chain combines TRBV30 with TRBJ1-2, with D possibly matching TRBD1 (5 bases). The CDR3 contains 12 residues. Germline-derived CDR1 and CDR2 are GTSNPN and SVGIG (reference sequence). V was pared by 3 bases and J by 4 bases, with 9 bases between. The CDR3 bases are TGTGCCTGGAGCCGGGGCCTCTATGGCTACACCTTC. The encoded protein is CAWSRGLYGYTF.

This clone has just a few counts. This rearrangement joins TRBV29-1 to TRBJ1-1, with a weak D call TRBD1 (6 bases). Germline-derived CDR1 and CDR2 are SQVTM and ANQGSEA. The CDR3 is made up of 14 amino acids. Trimming removed 4 bases from V and 2 bases from J, with 14 bases in between. Here the CDR3 reads CSVGLGASNTEAFF. CDR3 nucleotides: TGCAGCGTTGGTTTGGGGGCATCTAACACTGAAGCTTTCTTT.

The chain links TRBV28 to TRBJ2-2, with TRBD2 identical over 8 bases. There are 16 residues in the CDR3. Germline CDR1 reads MDHEN; CDR2 reads SYDVKM. V lost 3 bases to trimming and J lost 2 bases; unmatched junction nucleotides: 5. The CDR3 loop is CASSFIGGANTGELFF. CDR3 coding DNA: TGTGCCAGCAGTTTTATCGGGGGGGCCAACACCGGGGAGCTGTTTTTT.